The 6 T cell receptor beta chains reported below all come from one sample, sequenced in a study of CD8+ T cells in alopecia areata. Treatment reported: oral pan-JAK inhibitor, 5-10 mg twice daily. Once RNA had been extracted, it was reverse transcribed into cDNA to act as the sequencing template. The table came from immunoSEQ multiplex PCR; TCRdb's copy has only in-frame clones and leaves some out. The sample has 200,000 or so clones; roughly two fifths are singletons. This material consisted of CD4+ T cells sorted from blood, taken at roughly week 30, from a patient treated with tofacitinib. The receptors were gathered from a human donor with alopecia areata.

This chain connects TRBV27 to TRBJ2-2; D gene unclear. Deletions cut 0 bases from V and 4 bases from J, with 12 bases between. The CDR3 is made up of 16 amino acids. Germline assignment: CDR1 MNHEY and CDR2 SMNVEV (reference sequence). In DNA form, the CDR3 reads TGTGCCAGCAGTTTATCGAAGGCCCCGATCACCGGGGAGCTGTTTTTT. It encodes CASSLSKAPITGELFF.

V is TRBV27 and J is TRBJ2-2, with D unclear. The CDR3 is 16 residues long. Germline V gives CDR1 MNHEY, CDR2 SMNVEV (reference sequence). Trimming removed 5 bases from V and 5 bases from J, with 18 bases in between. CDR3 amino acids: CASSDRQTSRTGELFF. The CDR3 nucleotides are TGTGCCAGCAGTGACCGGCAGACCTCGAGGACCGGGGAGCTGTTTTTT.

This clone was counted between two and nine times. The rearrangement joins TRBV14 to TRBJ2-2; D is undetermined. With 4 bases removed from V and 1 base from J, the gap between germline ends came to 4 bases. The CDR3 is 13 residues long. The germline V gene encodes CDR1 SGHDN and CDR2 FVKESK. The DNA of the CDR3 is TGTGCCAGCAGCCTCAAGAACACCGGGGAGCTGTTTTTT. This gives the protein CASSLKNTGELFF. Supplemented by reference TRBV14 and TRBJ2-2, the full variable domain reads EAGVTQFPSHSVIEKGQTVTLRCDPISGHDNLYWYRRVMGKEIKFLLHFVKESKQDESGMPNNRFLAERTGGTYSTLKVQPAELEDSGVYFCASSLKNTGELFFGEGSRLTVL.

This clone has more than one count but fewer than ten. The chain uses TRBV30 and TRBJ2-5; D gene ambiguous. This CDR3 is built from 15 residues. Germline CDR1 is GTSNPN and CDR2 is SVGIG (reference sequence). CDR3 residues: CAAKEPEVGKETQYF. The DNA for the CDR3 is TGTGCGGCGAAGGAGCCCGAGGTTGGGAAAGAGACCCAGTACTTC.

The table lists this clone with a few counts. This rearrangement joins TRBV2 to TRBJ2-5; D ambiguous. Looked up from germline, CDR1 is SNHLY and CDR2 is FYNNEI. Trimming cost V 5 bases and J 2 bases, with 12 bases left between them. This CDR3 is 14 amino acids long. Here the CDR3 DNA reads TGTGCCAGCAGTCTTGATCATGTGCAAGAGACCCAGTACTTC. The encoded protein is CASSLDHVQETQYF.

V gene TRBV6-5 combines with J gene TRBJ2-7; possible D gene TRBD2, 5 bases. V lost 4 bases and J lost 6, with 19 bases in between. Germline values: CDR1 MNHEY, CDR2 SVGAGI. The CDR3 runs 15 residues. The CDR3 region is CASSSLRGSLREQYF. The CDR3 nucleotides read TGTGCCAGCAGTTCCCTGAGAGGGAGCCTACGCGAGCAGTACTTC.